The sequence of this T cell receptor beta chain was determined in a study of blood T cell repertoires in COVID-19. Germline V gene sequence: CDR1 SEHNR, CDR2 FQNEAQ (reference sequence). CDR3 length equals 17 residues. V was cut by 5 bases and J by 0 bases, with 14 bases left in between. Assay used: immunoSEQ multiplex PCR; TCRdb lists only in-frame clones, some missing. Of a few hundred thousand clones listed, roughly 90% are singletons. The sequenced material came from peripheral blood. This receptor was identified in a woman aged 45-65 years with acute or convalescent COVID-19. This sequence joins TRBV7-9 and TRBJ2-6; D is perhaps TRBD2 (5 bases). DNA for the CDR3: TGTGCCAGCAGCCCCCCGCTAGGGAGCTCTGGGGCCAACGTCCTGACTTTC. This encodes CASSPPLGSSGANVLTF.